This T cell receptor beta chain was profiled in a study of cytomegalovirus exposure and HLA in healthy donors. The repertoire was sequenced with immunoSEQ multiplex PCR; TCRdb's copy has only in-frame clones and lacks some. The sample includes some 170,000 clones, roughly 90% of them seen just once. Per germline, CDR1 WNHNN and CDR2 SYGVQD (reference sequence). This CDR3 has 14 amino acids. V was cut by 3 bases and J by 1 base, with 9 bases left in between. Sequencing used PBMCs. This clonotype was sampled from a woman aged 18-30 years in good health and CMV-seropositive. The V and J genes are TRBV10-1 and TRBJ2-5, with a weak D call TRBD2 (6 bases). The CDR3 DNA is TGCGCCAGCAGTGACGGAGGGACCCAAGAGACCCAGTACTTC. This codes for CASSDGGTQETQYF.